This T cell receptor beta chain was sequenced for a study of T-cell memory formation after mild COVID-19. Study conclusions and caveats: Certain responding clones were present in pre-infection memory, suggesting participation of cross-reactive memory. Clones contracting across day 15 to 85 had a balanced CD4/CD8 profile; later expanding clones leaned CD4+. What remained unconfirmed was the SARS-CoV-2 specificity of second-wave clones peaking on day 37.

Turning to this clonotype: What it recognizes is unknown.

Germline CDR1 SEHNR, CDR2 FQNEAQ (reference sequence). The V end lost 0 bases, the J end lost 7 bases, and 9 bases lay between the germline ends. The CDR3 sequence is 13 residues long. After 5'RACE with constant-segment primers, TCR alpha and TCR beta cDNA libraries carrying sample barcodes and UMIs were obtained. TCRdb itself ran the 5' RACE reads through MiXCR, one entry per CDR3 protein. The repertoire holds 350,000 to 450,000 distinct CDR3 sequences, with 20% as singletons. The V gene is TRBV7-9, the J gene TRBJ1-1; a possible D gene is TRBD1 (5 bases). Sequenced material: PBMCs or a T cell subset sorted from them (not recorded which). This TCR came from an adult woman who had mild COVID-19 (a few samples of this study predate the infection). Cell type and time point are not known. CDR3 region: CASSLAGGGEAFF. CDR3 nucleotides: TGTGCCAGCAGCTTAGCAGGCGGGGGTGAAGCTTTCTTT.